One and the same sample provided the 25 T cell receptor beta chains below, sequenced in a study of blood T cell repertoires in COVID-19. Only in-frame clones appear in the TCRdb table, and some are missing; sequencing was by immunoSEQ multiplex PCR. The sample gives about 83,000 clones, about three quarters of which show up once; roughly a fifth is in the top ten. The sequenced sample consisted of peripheral blood. The source is a woman older than 75 with active or convalescent COVID-19.

This clone was seen a handful of times. The gene calls are TRBV28 and TRBJ1-2, with D maybe TRBD1 (5 bases). The CDR3 consists of 15 residues. Trimming pared 2 bases from V and 7 bases from J, leaving 17 bases between. Germline V gene data show CDR1 as MDHEN and CDR2 as SYDVKM. The CDR3: CASSLQEGLGAGYTF. Here the CDR3 DNA reads TGTGCCAGCAGTTTACAAGAGGGACTAGGGGCTGGCTACACCTTC.

This chain uses TRBV27 with TRBJ2-7; D is ambiguous. From germline, CDR1 is MNHEY and CDR2 SMNVEV (reference sequence). The CDR3 length is 14 residues. V was clipped by 0 bases and J by 2 bases, with 8 bases between them. The CDR3 sequence is CASSLSGKTYEQYF. DNA for the CDR3: TGTGCCAGCAGTTTATCGGGCAAGACCTACGAGCAGTACTTC.

The V call is TRBV5-8, the J call TRBJ2-3; 8 bases agree with TRBD2. The CDR3 has 16 residues. The germline CDR1 and CDR2 sequences are SGHTS and YDEGEE. Unmatched junction bases numbered 7, after V lost 2 bases and J lost 2 bases. CDR3 region: CASSLAGAGITDTQYF. CDR3 coding DNA: TGTGCCAGCAGCTTAGCGGGGGCAGGTATCACAGATACGCAGTATTTT.

The rearrangement links TRBV7-2 to TRBJ2-3, with D uncertain. V dropped 1 base and J dropped 6 bases, with 11 bases sitting between them. Per the germline V gene, CDR1 is SGHTA and CDR2 is FQGNSA. CDR3 size: 14 residues. CDR3 bases: TGTGCCAGCAGCTTAGGTAGCTATCAGGATACGCAGTATTTT. Residues: CASSLGSYQDTQYF.

The chain links TRBV9 to TRBJ2-1; 8 nucleotides match TRBD2. Germline lookup yields CDR1 SGDLS and CDR2 YYNGEE. The V segment lost 4 bases and the J segment 7 bases; nucleotides outside the gene matches: 10. CDR3 length equals 15 residues. The CDR3 nucleotides read TGTGCCAGCAGCTTTGACTTAGCGGGGACGAATGAGCAGTTCTTC. Residues: CASSFDLAGTNEQFF.

This chain connects TRBV19 to TRBJ1-1; D unclear. The CDR3 is 15 amino acids. Trimming took off 7 bases at V and 0 bases at J, with 15 bases between the two ends. Per the germline V gene, CDR1 is LNHDA and CDR2 is SQIVND (reference sequence). For the CDR3, the DNA is TGTGCCAGTACCGCCTCTTCTACTTTGAACACTGAAGCTTTCTTT. Amino acid sequence: CASTASSTLNTEAFF.

The chain joins TRBV29-1 to TRBJ2-7, with 7 nucleotides matching TRBD1. This CDR3 comprises 12 residues. With V trimmed by 4 bases and J by 2 bases, 2 bases remained unmatched. The germline gives CDR1 SQVTM, CDR2 ANQGSEA. CDR3 region: CSVGGGPYEQYF. Written as DNA, the CDR3 is TGCAGCGTTGGAGGGGGCCCCTACGAGCAGTACTTC.

A single count supports this clone. The gene calls are TRBV2 and TRBJ2-7, with D unclear. The V gene's germline CDR1 is SNHLY and CDR2 FYNNEI. V lost 4 bases and J lost 0, with 10 bases in between. The CDR3 has 14 residues. This CDR3 is CASSGTADSYEQYF. The CDR3 nucleotides read TGTGCCAGCAGTGGCACGGCGGACTCCTACGAGCAGTACTTC. Supplemented by reference TRBV2 and TRBJ2-7, the full variable domain reads EPEVTQTPSHQVTQMGQEVILRCVPISNHLYFYWYRQILGQKVEFLVSFYNNEISEKSEIFDDQFSVERPDGSNFTLKIRSTKLEDSAMYFCASSGTADSYEQYFGPGTRLTVT.

The chain combines TRBV30 with TRBJ1-1, with D hard to call. This CDR3 is 14 amino acids long. Germline-derived CDR1 and CDR2 are GTSNPN and SVGIG (reference sequence). The V end lost 5 bases, the J end lost 5 bases, and 18 bases lay between the germline ends. The DNA for the CDR3 is TGTGCCTGGTCCCGGGGAAGAGTATTAACTGAAGCTTTCTTT. Its translation: CAWSRGRVLTEAFF.

The chain is built from TRBV7-2 and TRBJ2-7; tentative D call: TRBD1 (6 bases). The ends were cut back, 4 bases at V and 6 bases at J, with 19 bases in the middle. Per germline, CDR1 SGHTA and CDR2 FQGNSA. The CDR3 is 15 residues long. The CDR3 reads CASSSLQGPPGEQYF. The CDR3 DNA reads as TGTGCCAGCAGCTCGTTACAGGGACCTCCTGGCGAGCAGTACTTC.

This clone was recorded once. V gene TRBV24-1 combines with J gene TRBJ1-3; 7 nucleotides line up with TRBD1. Germline V lookup: CDR1 KGHDR, CDR2 SFDVKD. This CDR3 region has 21 residues. J was trimmed by 0 bases and V by 4 bases; bases with no gene match: 20. CDR3 protein: CATSDHSDRDPGMFSGNTIYF. CDR3 nucleotide sequence: TGTGCCACCAGTGACCATTCCGACAGGGACCCTGGCATGTTCTCTGGAAACACCATATATTTT.

The rearrangement joins TRBV19 to TRBJ1-5; 8 bases align to TRBD1. Looked up from germline, CDR1 is LNHDA and CDR2 is SQIVND (reference sequence). V shed 7 bases and J 6 bases; nucleotides not matched to a gene: 11. CDR3 length: 15 residues. CDR3 sequence: CASMSGGGLSQPQHF. CDR3 nucleotides: TGTGCCAGTATGTCAGGGGGCGGATTAAGTCAGCCCCAGCATTTT.

This clone appeared a single time. V and J are TRBV19 and TRBJ2-5; D perhaps matches TRBD1 (5 bases). CDR1 is LNHDA, CDR2 SQIVND, per germline (reference sequence). Trimming stripped 6 bases from V and 5 bases from J, with 19 bases between. This CDR3 has 15 amino acids. CDR3 region: CASSMFGQGVETQYF. The CDR3 DNA reads as TGTGCCAGTAGCATGTTTGGGCAGGGTGTGGAGACCCAGTACTTC.

The J gene is TRBJ2-5, the V gene TRBV27; D gene unclear. Germline V lookup: CDR1 MNHEY, CDR2 SMNVEV (reference sequence). The CDR3 extends over 13 amino acids. Trimming took 1 base from V and 3 from J, leaving 6 bases between them. CDR3 nucleotide sequence: TGTGCCAGCAGTTTATTTTCCGAAGAGACCCAGTACTTC. Protein product: CASSLFSEETQYF.

This chain uses TRBV7-6 with TRBJ2-3; 12 nucleotides agree with TRBD2. The CDR3 covers 16 residues. The V segment lost 7 bases and the J segment 2 bases; nucleotides outside the gene matches: 7. Germline V gene sequence: CDR1 SGHVS, CDR2 FNYEAQ. In DNA, the CDR3 is TGTGCCAGCACCTCCGGACTAGCGGGGAACACAGATACGCAGTATTTT. Its translation is CASTSGLAGNTDTQYF. Based on the CDR3 plus reference TRBV7-6 and TRBJ2-3, the full variable domain is GAGVSQSPRYKVTKRGQDVALRCDPISGHVSLYWYRQALGQGPEFLTYFNYEAQQDKSGLPNDRFSAERPEGSISTLTIQRTEQRDSAMYRCASTSGLAGNTDTQYFGPGTRLTVL.

The chain couples TRBV28 to TRBJ1-1; the D is unclear. CDR1 and CDR2 from the germline V gene are MDHEN and SYDVKM. The CDR3 totals 10 residues. V lost 8 bases, J lost 7 bases, and 8 bases lay in between. Written as DNA, the CDR3 is TGTGCCAGCGGGCAGCTTGAAGCTTTCTTT. Its protein product is CASGQLEAFF.

The chain couples TRBV7-6 to TRBJ2-5; no clear D gene. The CDR3 sequence is 13 residues long. Trimming took 1 base from V and 5 from J, leaving 8 bases between them. The germline gives CDR1 SGHVS, CDR2 FNYEAQ. CDR3 sequence: CASSLVGGETQYF. CDR3 sequence (DNA): TGTGCCAGCAGCTTAGTCGGTGGTGAGACCCAGTACTTC.

The chain employs TRBV2 and TRBJ2-1; possibly TRBD1 for D (5 bases). Germline V gene data show CDR1 as SNHLY and CDR2 as FYNNEI. This CDR3 spans 14 amino acids. Trimming cost V 7 bases and J 10 bases, with 20 bases left between them. The CDR3: CASIFGRDGSEQFF. In nucleotides, the CDR3 is TGTGCCAGCATTTTCGGCAGGGATGGATCGGAGCAGTTCTTC. Full variable domain (remainder filled in from reference TRBV2 and TRBJ2-1): EPEVTQTPSHQVTQMGQEVILRCVPISNHLYFYWYRQILGQKVEFLVSFYNNEISEKSEIFDDQFSVERPDGSNFTLKIRSTKLEDSAMYFCASIFGRDGSEQFFGPGTRLTVL.

The V and J genes are TRBV4-3 and TRBJ2-5; 10 bases map to TRBD2. The CDR3 is 16 residues long. CDR1 is LGHNA, CDR2 YSLEER, per germline. Unmatched junction bases numbered 2, after V lost 1 base and J lost 0 bases. CDR3: CASSQGLAGYQETQYF. CDR3 nucleotide sequence: TGCGCCAGCAGCCAAGGACTAGCGGGCTACCAAGAGACCCAGTACTTC.

The rearrangement joins TRBV15 to TRBJ2-5, with D possibly being TRBD1 (5 bases). V lost 1 base, J lost 3 bases, and 9 bases lay in between. From germline, CDR1 is LNHNV and CDR2 YYDKDF (reference sequence). CDR3 length equals 14 residues. The CDR3 reads CATSRAGREETQYF. The CDR3 DNA reads as TGTGCCACCAGCAGAGCGGGCAGGGAAGAGACCCAGTACTTC.

The chain links TRBV2 to TRBJ2-3; TRBD2 matches 7 bases. CDR3 size: 16 residues. Germline V lookup: CDR1 SNHLY, CDR2 FYNNEI. J gave up 0 bases and V 2 bases, and 5 bases lay outside the gene matches. CDR3 amino acids: CASSELSGASTDTQYF. CDR3 nucleotides: TGTGCCAGCAGTGAACTAAGCGGGGCTAGCACAGATACGCAGTATTTT. The full variable domain, completed using reference TRBV2 and TRBJ2-3, is EPEVTQTPSHQVTQMGQEVILRCVPISNHLYFYWYRQILGQKVEFLVSFYNNEISEKSEIFDDQFSVERPDGSNFTLKIRSTKLEDSAMYFCASSELSGASTDTQYFGPGTRLTVL.

This chain connects TRBV7-8 to TRBJ2-2; 14 bases map to TRBD2. The CDR3 is made up of 19 amino acids. The V gene's germline CDR1 is SGHVS and CDR2 FQNEAQ. J lost 4 bases, V lost 5 bases, and 12 bases had no gene match. CDR3 coding DNA: TGTGCCAGCAGCCCCCGAGGGACTAGCGGGGGACTAGTCACCGGGGAGCTGTTTTTT. It encodes CASSPRGTSGGLVTGELFF. The full variable domain, rest sourced from reference TRBV7-8 and TRBJ2-2, is GAGVSQSPRYKVAKRGQDVALRCDPISGHVSLFWYQQALGQGPEFLTYFQNEAQLDKSGLPSDRFFAERPEGSVSTLKIQRTQQEDSAVYLCASSPRGTSGGLVTGELFFGEGSRLTVL.

The chain recombines TRBV7-2 with TRBJ1-4; 7 nucleotides agree with TRBD1. The CDR3 loop spans 15 amino acids. Germline V lookup: CDR1 SGHTA, CDR2 FQGNSA. V shed 5 bases and J 4 bases; nucleotides not matched to a gene: 7. The CDR3 region has the DNA TGTGCCAGCAGCAAAATGGGACAGAATAATGAAAAACTGTTTTTT. It is translated as CASSKMGQNNEKLFF.

The chain couples TRBV12-3 or TRBV12-4 to TRBJ1-3, with no clear D. V was clipped by 6 bases and J by 1 base, with 7 bases between them. The CDR3 sequence is 13 residues long. This CDR3 reads CASSFPSGNTIYF. The CDR3 nucleotides are TGTGCCAGCAGCTTCCCGTCTGGAAACACCATATATTTT.

The rearrangement joins TRBV5-4 to TRBJ2-3; 8 bases line up with TRBD2. Germline trimming cut 1 base from V and 5 bases from J; bases unmatched to any gene: 9. Germline loops: CDR1 SGHNT, CDR2 YYREEE (reference sequence). This CDR3 region has 16 residues. The chain's CDR3 is CASSLWSGGLKDTQYF. CDR3 sequence (DNA): TGTGCCAGCAGCTTGTGGAGCGGGGGCCTTAAAGATACGCAGTATTTT. The whole variable domain, remainder taken from reference TRBV5-4 and TRBJ2-3, is ETGVTQSPTHLIKTRGQQVTLRCSSQSGHNTVSWYQQALGQGPQFIFQYYREEENGRGNFPPRFSGLQFPNYSSELNVNALELDDSALYLCASSLWSGGLKDTQYFGPGTRLTVL.